This TCR beta chain was observed in a study of shared T cell receptors in the human thymus. The CDR3 is 14 amino acids. In germline, CDR1 is SGHAT, CDR2 FQNNGV. The germline V and J ends were trimmed by 3 bases and 0 bases, with 8 bases remaining between them. This table comes from immunoSEQ multiplex PCR, and its TCRdb copy is limited to in-frame clones, with some not included. The sample contains some 660,000 clones, 70% to 90% of which appear only once. In this sample, this clone turned up a few times. This same sample was also part of a study on human thymus T cells.

The sequence was collected from a boy younger than two with a congenital heart defect. Material: thymocytes. This sequence joins TRBV11-2 and TRBJ1-1; maybe TRBD1 (5 bases). CDR3 protein: CASSFHRMNTEAFF. CDR3 coding DNA: TGTGCCAGCAGCTTCCACAGGATGAACACTGAAGCTTTCTTT.